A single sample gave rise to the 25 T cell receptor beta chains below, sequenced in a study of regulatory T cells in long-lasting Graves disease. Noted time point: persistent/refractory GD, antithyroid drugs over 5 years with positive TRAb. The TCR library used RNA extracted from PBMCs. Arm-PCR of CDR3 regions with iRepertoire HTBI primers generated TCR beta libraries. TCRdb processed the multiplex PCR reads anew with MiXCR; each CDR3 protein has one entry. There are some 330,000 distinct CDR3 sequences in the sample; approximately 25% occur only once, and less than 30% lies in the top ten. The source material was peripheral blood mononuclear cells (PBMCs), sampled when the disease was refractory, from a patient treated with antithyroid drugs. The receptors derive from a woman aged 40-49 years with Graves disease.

The CDR3 DNA is TGTGCCAGCAGCGACCTCAGGAGGGGGAATTCTGAAGCTTTCTTT. Protein: CASSDLRRGNSEAFF. J is TRBJ1-1 and V is TRBV11-2, with D possibly being TRBD1 (6 bases). Germline-derived CDR1 and CDR2 are SGHAT and FQNNGV. The V end lost 5 bases, the J end lost 6 bases, and 19 bases lay between the germline ends. This CDR3 has 15 amino acids.

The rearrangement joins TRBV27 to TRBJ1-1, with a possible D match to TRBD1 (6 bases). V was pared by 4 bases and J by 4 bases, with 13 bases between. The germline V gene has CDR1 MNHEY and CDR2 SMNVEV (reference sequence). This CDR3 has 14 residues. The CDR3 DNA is TGTGCCAGCAGTTCCCCGCCCAGGGGCACTGAAGCTTTCTTT. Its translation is CASSSPPRGTEAFF.

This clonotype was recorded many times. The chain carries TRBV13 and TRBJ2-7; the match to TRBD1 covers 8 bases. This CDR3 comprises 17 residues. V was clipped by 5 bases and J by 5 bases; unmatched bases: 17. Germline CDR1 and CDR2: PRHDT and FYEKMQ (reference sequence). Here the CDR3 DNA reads TGTGCCAGCAGCCCCAAGGATGCCAGGGGGCGCATCAACGAGCAGTACTTC. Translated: CASSPKDARGRINEQYF.

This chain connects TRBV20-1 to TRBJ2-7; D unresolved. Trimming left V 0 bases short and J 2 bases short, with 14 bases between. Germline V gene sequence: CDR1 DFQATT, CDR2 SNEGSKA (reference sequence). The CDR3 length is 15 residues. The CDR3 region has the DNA TGCAGTGCTAGAGATTTATCCAGGCCAACCTACGAGCAGTACTTC. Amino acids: CSARDLSRPTYEQYF.

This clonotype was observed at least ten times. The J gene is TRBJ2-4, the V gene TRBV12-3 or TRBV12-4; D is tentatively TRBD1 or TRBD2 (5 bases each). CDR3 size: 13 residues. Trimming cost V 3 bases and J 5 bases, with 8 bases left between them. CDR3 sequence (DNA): TGTGCCAGCAGTTTGAGGGGAGAAAACATTCAGTACTTC. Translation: CASSLRGENIQYF.

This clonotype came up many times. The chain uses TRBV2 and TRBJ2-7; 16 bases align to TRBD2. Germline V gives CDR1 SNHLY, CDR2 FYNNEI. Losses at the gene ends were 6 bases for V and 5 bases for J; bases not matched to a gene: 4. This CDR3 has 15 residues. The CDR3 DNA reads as TGTGCCAGCAGAGGGACTAGCGGGAGGGTGGACGAGCAGTACTTC. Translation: CASRGTSGRVDEQYF.

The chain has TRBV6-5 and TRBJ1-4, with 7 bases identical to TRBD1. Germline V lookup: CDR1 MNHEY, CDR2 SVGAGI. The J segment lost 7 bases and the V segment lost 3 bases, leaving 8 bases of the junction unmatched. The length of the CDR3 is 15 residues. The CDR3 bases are TGTGCCAGCAGTTATATCGGCCAGGGGGTTGAAAAACTGTTTTTT. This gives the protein CASSYIGQGVEKLFF.

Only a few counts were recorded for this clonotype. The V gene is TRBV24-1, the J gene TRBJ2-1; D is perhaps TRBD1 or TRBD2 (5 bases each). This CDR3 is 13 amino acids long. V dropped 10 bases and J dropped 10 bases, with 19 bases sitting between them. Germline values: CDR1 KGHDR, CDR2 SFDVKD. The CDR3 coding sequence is TGTGCCACTGGGGACGGGAAAGGTAGGGAGCAGTTCTTC. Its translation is CATGDGKGREQFF.

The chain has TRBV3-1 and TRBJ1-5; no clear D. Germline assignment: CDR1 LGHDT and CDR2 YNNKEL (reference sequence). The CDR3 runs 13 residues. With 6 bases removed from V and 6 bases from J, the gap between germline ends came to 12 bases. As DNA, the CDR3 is TGTGCCAGCAGTTTCACACGCGCTCAGCCCCAGCATTTT. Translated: CASSFTRAQPQHF.

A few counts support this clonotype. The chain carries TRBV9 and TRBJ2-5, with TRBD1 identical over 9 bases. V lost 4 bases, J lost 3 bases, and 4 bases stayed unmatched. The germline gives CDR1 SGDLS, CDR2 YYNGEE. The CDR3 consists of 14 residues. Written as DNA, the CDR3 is TGTGCCAGCAGCACTGGACAGGGGAAAGAGACCCAGTACTTC. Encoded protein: CASSTGQGKETQYF.

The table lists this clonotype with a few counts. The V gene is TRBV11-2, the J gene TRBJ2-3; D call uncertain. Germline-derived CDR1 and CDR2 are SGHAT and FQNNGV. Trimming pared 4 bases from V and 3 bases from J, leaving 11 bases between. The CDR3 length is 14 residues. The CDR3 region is CASSSISRTDTQYF. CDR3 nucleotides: TGTGCCAGCAGCTCTATTTCTCGAACAGATACGCAGTATTTT.

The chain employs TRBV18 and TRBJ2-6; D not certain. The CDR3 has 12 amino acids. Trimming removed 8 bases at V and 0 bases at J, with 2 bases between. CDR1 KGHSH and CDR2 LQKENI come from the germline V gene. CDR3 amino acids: CASASGANVLTF. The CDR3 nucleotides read TGTGCCAGCGCCTCTGGGGCCAACGTCCTGACTTTC.

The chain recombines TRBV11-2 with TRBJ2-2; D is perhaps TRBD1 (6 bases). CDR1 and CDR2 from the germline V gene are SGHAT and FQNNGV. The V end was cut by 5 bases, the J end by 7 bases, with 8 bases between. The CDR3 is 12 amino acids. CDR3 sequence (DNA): TGTGCCAGCAGCCAAGGGGGCGGGGAGCTGTTTTTT. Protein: CASSQGGGELFF.

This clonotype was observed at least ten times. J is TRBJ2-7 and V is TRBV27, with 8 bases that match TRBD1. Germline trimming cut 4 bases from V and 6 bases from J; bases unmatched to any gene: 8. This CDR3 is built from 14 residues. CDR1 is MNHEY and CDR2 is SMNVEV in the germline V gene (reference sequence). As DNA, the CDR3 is TGTGCCAGCAGTTCGAAGGACAGGGTAATCGAGCAGTACTTC. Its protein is CASSSKDRVIEQYF.

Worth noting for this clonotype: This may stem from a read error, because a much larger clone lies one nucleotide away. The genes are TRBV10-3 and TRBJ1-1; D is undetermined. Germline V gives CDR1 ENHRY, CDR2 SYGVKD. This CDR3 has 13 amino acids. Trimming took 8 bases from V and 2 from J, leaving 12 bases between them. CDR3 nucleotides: TGTGCCATCGGTGGCAGTCAAAACACTGAAGCTTTCTTT. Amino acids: CAIGGSQNTEAFF.

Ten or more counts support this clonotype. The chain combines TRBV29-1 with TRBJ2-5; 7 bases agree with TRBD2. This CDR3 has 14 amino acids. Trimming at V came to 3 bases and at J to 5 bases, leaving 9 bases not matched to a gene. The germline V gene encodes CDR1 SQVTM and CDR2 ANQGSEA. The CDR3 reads CSVDGREQWETQYF. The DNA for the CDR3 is TGCAGCGTTGACGGGCGGGAGCAGTGGGAGACCCAGTACTTC.

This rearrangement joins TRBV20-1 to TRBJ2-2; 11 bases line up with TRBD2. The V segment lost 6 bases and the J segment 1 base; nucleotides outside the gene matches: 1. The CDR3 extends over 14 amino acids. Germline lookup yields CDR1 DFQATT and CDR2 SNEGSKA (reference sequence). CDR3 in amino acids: CSATSGRNTGELFF. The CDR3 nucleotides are TGCAGTGCAACTAGCGGGAGGAACACCGGGGAGCTGTTTTTT.

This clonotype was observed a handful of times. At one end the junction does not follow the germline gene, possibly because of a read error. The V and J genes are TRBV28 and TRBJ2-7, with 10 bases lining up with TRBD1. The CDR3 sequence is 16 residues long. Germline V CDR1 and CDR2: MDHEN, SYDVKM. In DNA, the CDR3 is TGTGCCAGCACTTCCTACCGGGACAGGGGCTCCAACGAGCAGTACTTC. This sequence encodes CASTSYRDRGSNEQYF.

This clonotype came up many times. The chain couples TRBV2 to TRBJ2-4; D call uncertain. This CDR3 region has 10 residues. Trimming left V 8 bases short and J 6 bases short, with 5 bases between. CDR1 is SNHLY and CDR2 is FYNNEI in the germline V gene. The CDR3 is CASSGNIQYF. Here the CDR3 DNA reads TGTGCCAGCTCAGGAAACATTCAGTACTTC. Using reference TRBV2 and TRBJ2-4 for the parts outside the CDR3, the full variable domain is EPEVTQTPSHQVTQMGQEVILRCVPISNHLYFYWYRQILGQKVEFLVSFYNNEISEKSEIFDDQFSVERPDGSNFTLKIRSTKLEDSAMYFCASSGNIQYFGAGTRLSVL.

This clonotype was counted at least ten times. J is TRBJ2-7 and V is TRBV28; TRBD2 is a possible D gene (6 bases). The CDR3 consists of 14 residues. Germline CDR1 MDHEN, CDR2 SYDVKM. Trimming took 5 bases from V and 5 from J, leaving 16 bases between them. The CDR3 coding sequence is TGTGCCAGCAGTGGACCCCTCTGGGGGGACGAGCAGTACTTC. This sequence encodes CASSGPLWGDEQYF.

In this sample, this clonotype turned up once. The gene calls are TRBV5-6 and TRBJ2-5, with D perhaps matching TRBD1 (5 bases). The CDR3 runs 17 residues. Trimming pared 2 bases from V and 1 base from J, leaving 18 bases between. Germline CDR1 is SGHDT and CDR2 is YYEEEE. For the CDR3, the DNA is TGTGCCAGCAGCTTCATAAGGGGAAAACTTATCCAAGAGACCCAGTACTTC. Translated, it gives CASSFIRGKLIQETQYF.

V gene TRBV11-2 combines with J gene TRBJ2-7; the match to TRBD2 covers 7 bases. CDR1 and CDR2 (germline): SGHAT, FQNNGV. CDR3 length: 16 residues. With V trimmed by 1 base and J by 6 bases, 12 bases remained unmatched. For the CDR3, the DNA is TGTGCCAGCAGCTTAGGGTGGTCTAGCGGAGTGCTCGAGCAGTACTTC. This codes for CASSLGWSSGVLEQYF.

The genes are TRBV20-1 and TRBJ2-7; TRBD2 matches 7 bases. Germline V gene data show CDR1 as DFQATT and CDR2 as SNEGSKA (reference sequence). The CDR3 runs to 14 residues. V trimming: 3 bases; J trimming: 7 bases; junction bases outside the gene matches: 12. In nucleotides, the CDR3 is TGCAGTGCTAGTCTGGCGGGAGTGGTAGGAGAGCAGTACTTC. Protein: CSASLAGVVGEQYF.

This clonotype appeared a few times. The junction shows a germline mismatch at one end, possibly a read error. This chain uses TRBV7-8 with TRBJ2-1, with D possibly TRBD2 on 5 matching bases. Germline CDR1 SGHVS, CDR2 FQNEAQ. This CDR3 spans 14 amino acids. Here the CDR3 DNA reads TGTGCCACCAGCGGTCGGTCCAGCCTCGCTGAGCAGTTCTTC. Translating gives CATSGRSSLAEQFF.

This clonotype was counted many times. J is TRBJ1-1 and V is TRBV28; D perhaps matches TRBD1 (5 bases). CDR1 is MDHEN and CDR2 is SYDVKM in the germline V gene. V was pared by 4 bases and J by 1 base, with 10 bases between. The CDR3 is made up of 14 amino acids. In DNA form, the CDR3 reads TGTGCCAGCAGTTCCCCGGGGGGGAACACTGAAGCTTTCTTT. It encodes CASSSPGGNTEAFF.